Listed below are T cell receptor beta chains from one sample, sequenced in a study of OX40 agonist ivuxolimab in advanced cancers. Produced via immunoSEQ multiplex PCR; TCRdb's table is partial and in-frame only. The sample lists some 97,000 clones; more than 85% were seen once. Sequencing was performed on CD4+ or CD8+ T cells sorted from blood, taken in a trial of the OX40 agonist ivuxolimab. The receptor set was obtained from an adult with an advanced solid tumor such as melanoma, head and neck, liver or kidney cancer. Each CDR3 is given with its conserved first and last residue. Fields, in order: clone size, V gene, D gene, J gene, CDR3 protein, CDR3 DNA. D genes are given only for firm matches. The size field is filled for only some rows; it gives once, few, many or a size class.

clone_size: .
v_call: TRBV5-1
d_call: .
j_call: TRBJ2-3
cdr3_aa: CASSLLPNTDTQYF
cdr3_nt: TGCGCCAGCAGCTTGCTACCCAACACAGATACGCAGTATTTT

clone_size: .
v_call: TRBV21-1
d_call: .
j_call: TRBJ2-2
cdr3_aa: CASSGPGQGNTGELFF
cdr3_nt: TGTGCCAGCAGCGGACCCGGACAGGGGAACACCGGGGAGCTGTTTTTT

clone_size: .
v_call: TRBV11-3
d_call: .
j_call: TRBJ1-1
cdr3_aa: CASGGPSNTEAFF
cdr3_nt: TGTGCCAGCGGAGGGCCGAGTAACACTGAAGCTTTCTTT

clone_size: .
v_call: TRBV5-1
d_call: .
j_call: TRBJ2-1
cdr3_aa: CASSLLGWDEQFF
cdr3_nt: TGCGCCAGCAGCTTGCTGGGGTGGGATGAGCAGTTCTTC

clone_size: .
v_call: TRBV2
d_call: .
j_call: TRBJ2-2
cdr3_aa: CASSEGVANTGELFF
cdr3_nt: TGTGCCAGCAGTGAAGGGGTCGCGAACACCGGGGAGCTGTTTTTT

clone_size: .
v_call: TRBV18
d_call: TRBD2
j_call: TRBJ2-3
cdr3_aa: CASSPFGGSIDTQYF
cdr3_nt: TGTGCCAGCTCCCCCTTTGGCGGGAGTATAGATACGCAGTATTTT

clone_size: .
v_call: TRBV6-5
d_call: TRBD1
j_call: TRBJ2-7
cdr3_aa: CASSGRQGTYEQYF
cdr3_nt: TGTGCCAGCAGTGGCAGACAGGGGACCTACGAGCAGTACTTC

clone_size: few
v_call: TRBV6-1
d_call: .
j_call: TRBJ1-1
cdr3_aa: CASSREGSTEAFF
cdr3_nt: TGTGCCAGCAGTAGGGAGGGAAGTACTGAAGCTTTCTTT

clone_size: .
v_call: TRBV18
d_call: .
j_call: TRBJ2-7
cdr3_aa: CASSSRGAYEQYF
cdr3_nt: TGTGCCAGCTCATCCCGGGGTGCCTACGAGCAGTACTTC

clone_size: .
v_call: TRBV30
d_call: TRBD1
j_call: TRBJ2-2
cdr3_aa: CAWSVGRGYGELFF
cdr3_nt: TGTGCCTGGAGTGTTGGCAGGGGGTACGGGGAGCTGTTTTTT

clone_size: .
v_call: TRBV2
d_call: TRBD2
j_call: TRBJ2-5
cdr3_aa: CASIRTSSETQYF
cdr3_nt: TGTGCCAGCATTAGGACTAGCAGTGAGACCCAGTACTTC

clone_size: .
v_call: TRBV9
d_call: .
j_call: TRBJ1-2
cdr3_aa: CASSSRGRANYGYTF
cdr3_nt: TGTGCCAGCAGCTCGCGGGGGAGGGCCAACTATGGCTACACCTTC